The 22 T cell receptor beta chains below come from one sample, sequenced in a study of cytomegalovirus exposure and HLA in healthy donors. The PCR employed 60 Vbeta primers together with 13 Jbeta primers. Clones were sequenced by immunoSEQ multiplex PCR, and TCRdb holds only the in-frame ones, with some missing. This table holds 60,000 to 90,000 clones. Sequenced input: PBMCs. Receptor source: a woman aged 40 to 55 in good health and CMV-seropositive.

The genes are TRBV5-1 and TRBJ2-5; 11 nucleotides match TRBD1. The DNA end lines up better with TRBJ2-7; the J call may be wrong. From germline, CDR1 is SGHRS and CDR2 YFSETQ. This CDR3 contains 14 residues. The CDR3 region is CASSFGTGGSEQYF. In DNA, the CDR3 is TGCGCCAGCAGCTTTGGGACAGGGGGGTCCGAGCAGTACTTC.

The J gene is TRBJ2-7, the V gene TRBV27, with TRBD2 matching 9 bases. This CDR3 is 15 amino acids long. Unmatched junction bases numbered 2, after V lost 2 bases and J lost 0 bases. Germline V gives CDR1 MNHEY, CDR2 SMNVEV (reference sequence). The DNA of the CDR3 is TGTGCCAGCAGTTTAAAGCGGGGGGCCTCCTACGAGCAGTACTTC. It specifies CASSLKRGASYEQYF.

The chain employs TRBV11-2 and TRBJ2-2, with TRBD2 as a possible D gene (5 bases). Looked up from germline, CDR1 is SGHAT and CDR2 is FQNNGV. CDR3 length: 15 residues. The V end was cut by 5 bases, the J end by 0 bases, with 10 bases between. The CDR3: CASSRTTTNTGELFF. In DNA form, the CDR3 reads TGTGCCAGCAGCCGGACGACTACGAACACCGGGGAGCTGTTTTTT.

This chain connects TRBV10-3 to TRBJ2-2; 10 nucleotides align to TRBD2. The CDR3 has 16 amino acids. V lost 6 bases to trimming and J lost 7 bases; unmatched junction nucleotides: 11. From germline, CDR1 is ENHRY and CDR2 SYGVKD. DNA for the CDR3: TGTGCCATCAGACAGCGGGAGGGCCCGGTTGGCGGGGAGCTGTTTTTT. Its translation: CAIRQREGPVGGELFF.

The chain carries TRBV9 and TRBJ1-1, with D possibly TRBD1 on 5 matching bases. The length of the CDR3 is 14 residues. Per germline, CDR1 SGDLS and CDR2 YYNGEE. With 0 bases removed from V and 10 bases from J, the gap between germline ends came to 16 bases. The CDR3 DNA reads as TGTGCCAGCAGCGTAGGGGCAGCGGGGCCCTTAGCTTTCTTT. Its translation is CASSVGAAGPLAFF.

CDR3 in amino acids: CASSSAGTSGKETQYF. CDR3 sequence (DNA): TGTGCCAGCAGTTCGGCCGGGACTAGCGGGAAAGAGACCCAGTACTTC. This chain connects TRBV28 to TRBJ2-5; TRBD2 matches at 13 bases. Germline CDR1 is MDHEN and CDR2 is SYDVKM. The CDR3 runs 16 residues. V lost 4 bases to trimming and J lost 3 bases; unmatched junction nucleotides: 5.

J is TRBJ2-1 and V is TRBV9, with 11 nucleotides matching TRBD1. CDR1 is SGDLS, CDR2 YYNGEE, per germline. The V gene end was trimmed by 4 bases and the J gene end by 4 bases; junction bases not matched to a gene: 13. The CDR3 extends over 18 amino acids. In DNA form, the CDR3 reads TGTGCCAGCAGCCCTAGACCCATGGGACAGGGGGGATACAATGAGCAGTTCTTC. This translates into CASSPRPMGQGGYNEQFF.

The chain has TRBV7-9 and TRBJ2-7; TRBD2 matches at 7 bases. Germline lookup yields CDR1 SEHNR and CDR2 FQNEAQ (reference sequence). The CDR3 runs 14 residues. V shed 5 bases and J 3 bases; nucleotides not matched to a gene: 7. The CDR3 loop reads CASSPGGTDYEQYF. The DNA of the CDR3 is TGTGCCAGCAGCCCGGGAGGCACAGACTACGAGCAGTACTTC. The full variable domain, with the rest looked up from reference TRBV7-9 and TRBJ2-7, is DTGVSQNPRHKITKRGQNVTFRCDPISEHNRLYWYRQTLGQGPEFLTYFQNEAQLEKSRLLSDRFSAERPKGSFSTLEIQRTEQGDSAMYLCASSPGGTDYEQYFGPGTRLTVT.

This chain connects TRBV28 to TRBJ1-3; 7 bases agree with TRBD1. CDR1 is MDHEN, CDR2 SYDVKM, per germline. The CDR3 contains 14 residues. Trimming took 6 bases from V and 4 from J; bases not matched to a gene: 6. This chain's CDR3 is CASRPPGGGNTIYF. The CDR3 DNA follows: TGTGCCAGCAGGCCCCCAGGGGGAGGAAACACCATATATTTT.

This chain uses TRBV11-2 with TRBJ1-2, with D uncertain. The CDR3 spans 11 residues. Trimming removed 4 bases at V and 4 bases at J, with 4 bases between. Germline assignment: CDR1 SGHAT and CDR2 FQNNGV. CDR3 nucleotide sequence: TGTGCCAGCAGCTCCCTCTATGGCTACACCTTC. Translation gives CASSSLYGYTF.

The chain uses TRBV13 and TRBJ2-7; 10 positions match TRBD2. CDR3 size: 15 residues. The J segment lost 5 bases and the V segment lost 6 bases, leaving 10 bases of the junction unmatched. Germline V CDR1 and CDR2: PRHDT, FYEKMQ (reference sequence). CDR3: CASSRAGLAAHEQYF. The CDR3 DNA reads TGTGCCAGCAGTCGCGCCGGACTAGCGGCCCACGAGCAGTACTTC. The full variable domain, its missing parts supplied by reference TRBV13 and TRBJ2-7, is AAGVIQSPRHLIKEKRETATLKCYPIPRHDTVYWYQQGPGQDPQFLISFYEKMQSDKGSIPDRFSAQQFSDYHSELNMSSLELGDSALYFCASSRAGLAAHEQYFGPGTRLTVT.

The CDR3 spells CASSLIGAPNTEAFF. CDR3 bases: TGCGCCAGCAGCTTGATTGGGGCTCCGAACACTGAAGCTTTCTTT. V gene TRBV5-1 combines with J gene TRBJ1-1, with D tentatively TRBD1 (5 bases). CDR3 length: 15 residues. Germline V gene data show CDR1 as SGHRS and CDR2 as YFSETQ. Trimming left V 1 base short and J 1 base short, with 11 bases between. Based on the CDR3 plus reference TRBV5-1 and TRBJ1-1, the full variable domain is KAGVTQTPRYLIKTRGQQVTLSCSPISGHRSVSWYQQTPGQGLQFLFEYFSETQRNKGNFPGRFSGRQFSNSRSEMNVSTLELGDSALYLCASSLIGAPNTEAFFGQGTRLTVV.

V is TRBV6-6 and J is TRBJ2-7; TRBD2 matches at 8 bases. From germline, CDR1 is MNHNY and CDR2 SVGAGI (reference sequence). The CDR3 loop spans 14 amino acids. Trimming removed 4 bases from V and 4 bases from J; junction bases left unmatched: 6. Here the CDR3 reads CASSWVAGKYEQYF. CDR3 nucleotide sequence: TGTGCCAGCAGTTGGGTAGCGGGAAAGTACGAGCAGTACTTC.

The CDR3 region has the DNA TGTGCCAGCAGTCCAGCGGGGGGTCCCTACAATGAGCAGTTCTTC. This codes for CASSPAGGPYNEQFF. The chain is built from TRBV6-5 and TRBJ2-1; 9 bases line up with TRBD2. The CDR3 runs to 15 residues. In germline, CDR1 is MNHEY, CDR2 SVGAGI. The trim removed 5 bases at V and 2 bases at J, leaving 4 bases unmatched.

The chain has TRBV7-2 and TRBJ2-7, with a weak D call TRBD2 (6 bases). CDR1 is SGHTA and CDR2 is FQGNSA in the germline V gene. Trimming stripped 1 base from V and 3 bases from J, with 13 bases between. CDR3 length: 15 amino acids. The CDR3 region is CASSLETGAYYEQYF. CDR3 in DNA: TGTGCCAGCAGCTTAGAGACGGGAGCCTACTACGAGCAGTACTTC.

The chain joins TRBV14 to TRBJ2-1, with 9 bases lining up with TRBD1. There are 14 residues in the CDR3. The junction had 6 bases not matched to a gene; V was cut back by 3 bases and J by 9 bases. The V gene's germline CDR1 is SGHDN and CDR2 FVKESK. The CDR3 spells CASSHRTGAIEQFF. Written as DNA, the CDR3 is TGTGCCAGCAGCCACAGGACAGGGGCAATTGAGCAGTTCTTC.

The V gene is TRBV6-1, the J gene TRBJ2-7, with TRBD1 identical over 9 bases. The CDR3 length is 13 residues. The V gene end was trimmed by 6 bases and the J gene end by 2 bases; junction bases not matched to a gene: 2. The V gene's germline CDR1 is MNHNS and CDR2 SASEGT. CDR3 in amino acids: CASSRDRAYEQYF. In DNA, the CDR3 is TGTGCCAGCAGCAGGGACAGGGCCTACGAGCAGTACTTC.

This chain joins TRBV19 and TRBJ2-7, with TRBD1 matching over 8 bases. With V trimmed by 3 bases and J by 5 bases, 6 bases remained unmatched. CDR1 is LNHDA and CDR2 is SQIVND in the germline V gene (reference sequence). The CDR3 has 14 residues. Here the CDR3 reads CASSMTGDRHEQYF. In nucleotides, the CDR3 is TGTGCCAGTAGTATGACAGGGGACCGCCACGAGCAGTACTTC. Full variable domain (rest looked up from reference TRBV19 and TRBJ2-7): DGGITQSPKYLFRKEGQNVTLSCEQNLNHDAMYWYRQDPGQGLRLIYYSQIVNDFQKGDIAEGYSVSREKKESFPLTVTSAQKNPTAFYLCASSMTGDRHEQYFGPGTRLTVT.

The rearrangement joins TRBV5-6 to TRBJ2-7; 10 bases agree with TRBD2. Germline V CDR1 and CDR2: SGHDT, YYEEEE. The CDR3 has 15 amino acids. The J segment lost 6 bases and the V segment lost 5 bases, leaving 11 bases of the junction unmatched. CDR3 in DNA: TGTGCCAGCAGACGAGGTTTAGCGGGGGGTGTCGAGCAGTACTTC. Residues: CASRRGLAGGVEQYF.

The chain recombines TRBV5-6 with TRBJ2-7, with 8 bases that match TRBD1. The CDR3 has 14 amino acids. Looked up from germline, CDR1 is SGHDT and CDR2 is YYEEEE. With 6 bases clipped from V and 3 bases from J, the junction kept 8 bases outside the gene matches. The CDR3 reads CASTEGQAFYEQYF. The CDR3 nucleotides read TGTGCCAGCACTGAGGGACAGGCCTTCTACGAGCAGTACTTC.

The CDR3 loop is CASSYRLAGGGELFF. The CDR3 bases are TGTGCCAGCAGTTACCGACTAGCAGGAGGCGGGGAGCTGTTTTTT. The J gene is TRBJ2-2, the V gene TRBV27, with TRBD2 matching over 7 bases. The CDR3 has 15 amino acids. Per germline, CDR1 MNHEY and CDR2 SMNVEV (reference sequence). V was clipped by 4 bases and J by 7 bases; unmatched bases: 9.

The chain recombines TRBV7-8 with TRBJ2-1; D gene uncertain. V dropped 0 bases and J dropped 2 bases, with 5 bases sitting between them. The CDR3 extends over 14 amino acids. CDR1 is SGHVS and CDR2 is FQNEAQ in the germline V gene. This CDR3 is CASSLAGTYNEQFF. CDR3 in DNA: TGTGCCAGCAGCTTAGCGGGCACCTACAATGAGCAGTTCTTC.